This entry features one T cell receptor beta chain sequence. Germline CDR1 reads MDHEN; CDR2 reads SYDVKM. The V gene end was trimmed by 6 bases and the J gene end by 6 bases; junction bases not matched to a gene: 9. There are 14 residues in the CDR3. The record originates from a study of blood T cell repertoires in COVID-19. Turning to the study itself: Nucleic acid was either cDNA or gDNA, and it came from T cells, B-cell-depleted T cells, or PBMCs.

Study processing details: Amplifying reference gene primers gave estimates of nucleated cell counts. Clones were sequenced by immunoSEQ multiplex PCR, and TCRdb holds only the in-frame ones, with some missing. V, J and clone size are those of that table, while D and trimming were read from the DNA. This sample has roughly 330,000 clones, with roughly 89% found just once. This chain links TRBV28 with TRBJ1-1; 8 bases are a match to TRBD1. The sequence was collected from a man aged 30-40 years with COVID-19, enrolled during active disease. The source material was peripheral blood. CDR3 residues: CASSPGGEGAEAFF. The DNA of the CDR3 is TGTGCCAGCAGCCCAGGGGGCGAGGGCGCTGAAGCTTTCTTT.